Listed here are 2 T cell receptor beta chains from one sample, sequenced in a study of CXCR3-negative and CXCR3-positive naive CD8 T cells. Notes on the study in general: CXCR3-positive naive cells had TRB CDR3s that were more hydrophobic than CXCR3-negative naive cells had.

Antigens of these TCRs are unknown. TRB cDNA libraries were made by UMI-labeled 5' RACE. Each CDR3 protein gets one entry in TCRdb, which reprocessed the 5' RACE reads and gives no DNA. The sample table includes around 60,000 distinct CDR3 sequences. Material: naive CXCR3+ CD8+ T cells from blood. Subset specified: CD45RO-CCR7+CD27+CD95- naive CD8+ T cells expressing CXCR3 (TNR3+). Receptors were obtained from a human donor in good health. Some clones in this sample may be carry-over from other donors' samples.

The chain links TRBV29-1 to TRBJ2-1; the D call of TRBD2 rests on TCRdb alone, since no DNA is present to check it. CDR1 is SQVTM and CDR2 is ANQGSEA in the germline V gene. The CDR3 is made up of 15 amino acids. The CDR3 here is CSVVASGRPYNEQFF.

V and J are TRBV4-3 and TRBJ2-1; TCRdb's assignment of TRBD2 cannot be checked, as there is no DNA. The CDR3 has 15 residues. Per germline, CDR1 LGHNA and CDR2 YSLEER. The CDR3 protein is CASSQASGGYNEQFF.